This passage covers 30 T cell receptor beta chains from one sample sequenced in a study of control samples from healthy donors and cancer patients. TCRdb's copy holds only in-frame clones and misses some; the assay was immunoSEQ multiplex PCR. The sample has roughly 83,000 clones, 82% seen once; the top ten hold around 10%. The sample comprised blood. The source of these receptors is a woman aged 55 to 70 in good health.

CDR3 in amino acids: CASSLGGRQETQYF. DNA of the CDR3: TGCGCCAGCAGCTTGGGGGGCAGACAAGAGACCCAGTACTTC. V is TRBV5-1 and J is TRBJ2-5; D is perhaps TRBD1 (5 bases). This CDR3 is built from 14 residues. Trimming cost V 0 bases and J 2 bases, with 8 bases left between them. In germline, CDR1 is SGHRS, CDR2 YFSETQ.

Regarding this clone: At the DNA level, this CDR3 is encoded by other sequences in the same sample as well. This chain joins TRBV10-3 and TRBJ2-5, with TRBD2 identical over 9 bases. Germline CDR1 and CDR2: ENHRY and SYGVKD. V lost 3 bases, J lost 5 bases, and 7 bases stayed unmatched. The CDR3 loop spans 15 amino acids. CDR3 coding DNA: TGTGCCATCAGTGATCCAGCGGGAGGTCTGGAGACCCAGTACTTC. Its protein is CAISDPAGGLETQYF.

This chain joins TRBV27 and TRBJ2-3; D may be TRBD2 (6 bases). The V end lost 0 bases, the J end lost 0 bases, and 10 bases lay between the germline ends. There are 16 residues in the CDR3. Germline V lookup: CDR1 MNHEY, CDR2 SMNVEV (reference sequence). CDR3 amino acids: CASSLSWRGSTDTQYF. For the CDR3, the DNA is TGTGCCAGCAGTTTATCTTGGCGGGGTAGCACAGATACGCAGTATTTT.

A note on this clone: This specimen includes other DNA sequences encoding the same CDR3. The rearrangement links TRBV12-3 or TRBV12-4 to TRBJ1-1; D not certain. V was cut by 4 bases and J by 1 base, with 7 bases left in between. The CDR3 consists of 13 residues. CDR3 nucleotide sequence: TGTGCCAGCAGTTGGCAGGCGAACACTGAAGCTTTCTTT. This codes for CASSWQANTEAFF.

The V and J genes are TRBV5-1 and TRBJ1-1, with 10 positions matching TRBD1. The CDR3 length is 14 residues. V lost 4 bases to trimming and J lost 5 bases; unmatched junction nucleotides: 5. CDR1 and CDR2 (germline): SGHRS, YFSETQ. In DNA form, the CDR3 reads TGCGCCAGCAGCGTGGACAGGGGGAGGACTGAAGCTTTCTTT. Its translation is CASSVDRGRTEAFF.

The gene calls are TRBV6-1 and TRBJ1-5; a possible D gene is TRBD1 (5 bases). Between the trimmed V and J ends, which lost 3 bases and 0 bases, there was a span of 9 bases. Germline V gene data show CDR1 as MNHNS and CDR2 as SASEGT. The CDR3 extends over 15 amino acids. The CDR3 spells CASSELGDSNQPQHF. Here the CDR3 DNA reads TGTGCCAGCAGTGAGTTAGGGGATAGCAATCAGCCCCAGCATTTT.

The genes are TRBV7-9 and TRBJ2-1; TRBD2 agrees at 9 bases. The CDR3 is 16 residues long. Germline V gives CDR1 SEHNR, CDR2 FQNEAQ (reference sequence). J was trimmed by 4 bases and V by 1 base; bases with no gene match: 5. CDR3 amino acids: CASSLDGLAPYNEQFF. The CDR3 DNA is TGTGCCAGCAGCTTAGATGGACTAGCGCCTTACAATGAGCAGTTCTTC.

The chain combines TRBV24-1 with TRBJ1-2; no clear D gene. This CDR3 is built from 15 residues. Per germline, CDR1 KGHDR and CDR2 SFDVKD. Trimming cost V 4 bases and J 2 bases, with 13 bases left between them. The CDR3 spells CATSDPSGTNYGYTF. CDR3 DNA sequence: TGTGCCACCAGTGACCCCTCGGGCACGAACTATGGCTACACCTTC.

The chain employs TRBV19 and TRBJ2-7; D possibly corresponds to TRBD2 (6 bases). Germline CDR1 is LNHDA and CDR2 is SQIVND (reference sequence). Trimming took off 0 bases at V and 5 bases at J, with 17 bases between the two ends. The CDR3 runs 16 residues. The CDR3 DNA reads as TGTGCCAGTAGTATAGAAATCGGGGGAGTAGCCGACGAGCAGTACTTC. Its protein product is CASSIEIGGVADEQYF.

The rearrangement links TRBV20-1 to TRBJ1-2; D ambiguous. This CDR3 has 15 residues. Germline V gives CDR1 DFQATT, CDR2 SNEGSKA (reference sequence). V was pared by 3 bases and J by 3 bases, with 17 bases between. This CDR3 is CSASGRGIKDYGYTF. CDR3 in DNA: TGCAGTGCTAGTGGTCGGGGAATAAAGGACTATGGCTACACCTTC.

The V and J genes are TRBV2 and TRBJ1-2; D is possibly TRBD1 (6 bases). The CDR3 totals 15 residues. CDR1 is SNHLY and CDR2 is FYNNEI in the germline V gene. V lost 2 bases to trimming and J lost 6 bases, with 16 bases between them. The CDR3 protein is CASSEPGHPRNGYTF. The CDR3 nucleotides are TGTGCCAGCAGTGAACCGGGACACCCTAGAAATGGCTACACCTTC.

This chain uses TRBV7-2 with TRBJ2-3; 10 bases agree with TRBD2. Germline V lookup: CDR1 SGHTA, CDR2 FQGNSA. The junction had 4 bases not matched to a gene; V was cut back by 5 bases and J by 5 bases. The CDR3 totals 14 residues. The CDR3 DNA reads as TGTGCCAGCAGCGATAGCGGGAGGATAGATACGCAGTATTTT. This encodes CASSDSGRIDTQYF.

The chain couples TRBV6-9 to TRBJ2-1; 12 bases line up with TRBD2. The CDR3 runs to 22 residues. The V gene's germline CDR1 is MNHGY and CDR2 SVAAGI. The V segment lost 2 bases and the J segment 0 bases; nucleotides outside the gene matches: 17. The chain's CDR3 is CASSYKELRLAGVGDSYNEQFF. CDR3 nucleotides: TGTGCCAGCAGTTATAAAGAATTGCGACTAGCGGGAGTTGGGGACTCCTACAATGAGCAGTTCTTC.

DNA for the CDR3: TGTGCCAGCAGTAGAGCAGGGGGCTATAATTCACCCCTCCACTTT. It encodes CASSRAGGYNSPLHF. V is TRBV7-2 and J is TRBJ1-6, with 7 bases that match TRBD1. The germline V gene encodes CDR1 SGHTA and CDR2 FQGNSA. J lost 3 bases, V lost 6 bases, and 5 bases had no gene match. The CDR3 loop spans 15 amino acids.

The chain links TRBV28 to TRBJ1-6, with D hard to call. Trimming shortened V by 6 bases and J by 1 base, and 10 bases separated the two germline ends. The CDR3 consists of 15 residues. In germline, CDR1 is MDHEN, CDR2 SYDVKM. In DNA form, the CDR3 reads TGTGCCAGCAGGGCAGGCTATTCCTATAATTCACCCCTCCACTTT. Protein: CASRAGYSYNSPLHF. The full variable domain, completed using reference TRBV28 and TRBJ1-6, is DVKVTQSSRYLVKRTGEKVFLECVQDMDHENMFWYRQDPGLGLRLIYFSYDVKMKEKGDIPEGYSVSREKKERFSLILESASTNQTSMYLCASRAGYSYNSPLHFGNGTRLTVT.

This clone was counted between two and nine times. The chain is built from TRBV6-8 and TRBJ2-5, with 7 bases identical to TRBD2. V was clipped by 0 bases and J by 3 bases; unmatched bases: 16. The V gene's germline CDR1 is MNHGY and CDR2 SAAAGT. CDR3 length equals 19 residues. Written as DNA, the CDR3 is TGTGCCAGCAGTTACTCGGGTGGGAAATGCGGGAGTCTGGAAGAGACCCAGTACTTC. Amino acid sequence: CASSYSGGKCGSLEETQYF.

The chain is built from TRBV10-1 and TRBJ2-7, with a possible D match to TRBD1 (5 bases). The V gene's germline CDR1 is WNHNN and CDR2 SYGVQD (reference sequence). The CDR3 is 15 amino acids. V shed 1 base and J shed 4 bases, with 14 bases lying between them. The CDR3 coding sequence is TGCGCCAGCAGTGAGTTGCACAGGAAATTGTACGAGCAGTACTTC. Translated: CASSELHRKLYEQYF.

CDR3 amino acids: CASSEGGINTEAFF. CDR3 DNA sequence: TGTGCCAGCAGTGAAGGGGGGATAAACACTGAAGCTTTCTTT. This chain links TRBV6-1 with TRBJ1-1, with TRBD1 as a possible D gene (5 bases). Germline loops: CDR1 MNHNS, CDR2 SASEGT. CDR3 size: 14 residues. V was clipped by 1 base and J by 2 bases, with 8 bases between them.

The rearrangement links TRBV28 to TRBJ1-2; D is ambiguous. CDR1 MDHEN and CDR2 SYDVKM come from the germline V gene. Trimming cost V 7 bases and J 5 bases, with 11 bases left between them. This CDR3 has 12 amino acids. DNA of the CDR3: TGTGCCAGCACCTCAGGCGTTTATGGCTACACCTTC. Translation gives CASTSGVYGYTF.

The chain links TRBV11-2 to TRBJ2-1; D might be TRBD1 (8 bases). This CDR3 is built from 14 residues. Trimming shortened V by 4 bases and J by 5 bases, and 12 bases separated the two germline ends. CDR1 and CDR2 (germline): SGHAT, FQNNGV. Written as DNA, the CDR3 is TGTGCCAGCAGCTCACAGGGGGGGAACAATGAGCAGTTCTTC. Translation gives CASSSQGGNNEQFF.

V is TRBV28 and J is TRBJ2-5, with 7 bases that match TRBD2. V dropped 6 bases and J dropped 5; count of bases not matched to a gene: 6. The CDR3 length is 13 residues. CDR1 is MDHEN, CDR2 SYDVKM, per germline. The CDR3 nucleotides read TGTGCCAGCAGCCCCGGGAGGCGGGAGACCCAGTACTTC. Its protein is CASSPGRRETQYF.

The chain employs TRBV18 and TRBJ1-1, with a possible D match to TRBD1 (5 bases). CDR3 length: 12 residues. Germline CDR1 KGHSH, CDR2 LQKENI. V was cut by 5 bases and J by 7 bases, with 11 bases left in between. This chain's CDR3 is CASSLGTHEAFF. CDR3 DNA sequence: TGTGCCAGCTCATTAGGGACCCATGAAGCTTTCTTT.

The chain employs TRBV6-2 or TRBV6-3 and TRBJ2-4, with TRBD1 matching 7 bases. The CDR3 contains 13 residues. The germline gives CDR1 MNHEY, CDR2 SVGEGT. The V and J ends lost 5 bases and 8 bases, in that order; junction bases with no gene match: 6. CDR3 sequence (DNA): TGTGCCAGCAGTAAAGGGGGCTGGGACATTCAGTACTTC. Encoded protein: CASSKGGWDIQYF.

The V gene is TRBV2, the J gene TRBJ1-2, with D uncertain. V lost 1 base to trimming and J lost 4 bases, with 10 bases between them. The germline gives CDR1 SNHLY, CDR2 FYNNEI. The CDR3 has 14 residues. CDR3 sequence reads: CASSEGLRIYGYTF. CDR3 nucleotides: TGTGCCAGCAGTGAAGGGTTGCGGATCTATGGCTACACCTTC.

The gene calls are TRBV9 and TRBJ2-1, with 10 bases matching TRBD1. Germline V gene sequence: CDR1 SGDLS, CDR2 YYNGEE. This CDR3 is 16 amino acids long. Trimming at V came to 1 base and at J to 9 bases, leaving 10 bases not matched to a gene. The CDR3 DNA is TGTGCCAGCAGCGTACAATGGACAGGGGGAGTGGTTGAGCAGTTCTTC. Amino acids: CASSVQWTGGVVEQFF.

This sequence joins TRBV6-2 or TRBV6-3 and TRBJ1-5; 7 bases line up with TRBD1. This CDR3 contains 17 residues. V was pared by 2 bases and J by 3 bases, with 10 bases of the junction left unmatched. The germline CDR1 and CDR2 sequences are MNHEY and SVGEGT. Here the CDR3 DNA reads TGTGCCAGCAGTTACGGGAGGGGGCTGTTCAACAATCAGCCCCAGCATTTT. Protein: CASSYGRGLFNNQPQHF.

The sample holds a few counts of this clone. V is TRBV7-9 and J is TRBJ2-5; 7 bases map to TRBD2. This CDR3 contains 16 residues. The germline gives CDR1 SEHNR, CDR2 FQNEAQ (reference sequence). Trimming at V came to 3 bases and at J to 0 bases, leaving 7 bases not matched to a gene. Here the CDR3 reads CASSFVGGSYQETQYF. The DNA of the CDR3 is TGTGCCAGCAGCTTTGTGGGCGGGAGCTACCAAGAGACCCAGTACTTC.

The chain carries TRBV6-5 and TRBJ2-3, with 8 bases matching TRBD2. CDR1 is MNHEY and CDR2 is SVGAGI in the germline V gene. CDR3 length: 16 residues. V lost 0 bases, J lost 9 bases, and 11 bases stayed unmatched. CDR3 DNA sequence: TGTGCCAGCAGTTACTCCCTCCGACGGGGGGGGAAGACGCAGTATTTT. Translating gives CASSYSLRRGGKTQYF.

This clone was found once. V is TRBV5-1 and J is TRBJ1-2; possible D gene TRBD1, 5 bases. The length of the CDR3 is 14 residues. Germline V gene lookup returns CDR1 SGHRS and CDR2 YFSETQ. Trimming removed 0 bases from V and 3 bases from J, with 9 bases in between. The CDR3 sequence: CASSLAGGDYGYTF. For the CDR3, the DNA is TGCGCCAGCAGCTTGGCCGGGGGAGACTATGGCTACACCTTC.

The gene calls are TRBV24-1 and TRBJ2-7; a weak D match, TRBD1 (6 bases). The CDR3 runs to 13 residues. Germline assignment: CDR1 KGHDR and CDR2 SFDVKD. Trimming stripped 5 bases from V and 6 bases from J, with 13 bases between. The CDR3 region is CATSAAGAGEQYF. DNA of the CDR3: TGTGCCACCAGTGCGGCAGGGGCGGGCGAGCAGTACTTC.